Presented here are 16 T cell receptor beta chains from one specimen sequenced in a study of control samples from healthy donors and cancer patients. Assay used: immunoSEQ multiplex PCR; TCRdb lists only in-frame clones, some missing. The repertoire holds some 130,000 clones, with over 80% as singletons. The material sequenced was blood. These receptors all come from a woman aged 45 to 65 in good health.

The rearrangement links TRBV4-2 to TRBJ1-5; 9 bases align to TRBD1. Trimming cost V 4 bases and J 6 bases; bases outside gene matches: 7. CDR3 length equals 15 residues. The V gene's germline CDR1 is LGHNA and CDR2 YNFKEQ. Here the CDR3 DNA reads TGTGCCAGCAGCCCGGGGGGGACAGGGTCTCAGCCCCAGCATTTT. As protein: CASSPGGTGSQPQHF.

V and J are TRBV7-9 and TRBJ1-3, with unresolved D. Germline CDR1 SEHNR, CDR2 FQNEAQ (reference sequence). This CDR3 is 16 amino acids long. V was shortened by 1 base and J by 0 bases, with 10 bases between the two germline ends. The CDR3 protein is CASSLVLGLSGNTIYF. The CDR3 DNA is TGTGCCAGCAGCTTAGTCCTGGGCCTCTCTGGAAACACCATATATTTT.

The V gene is TRBV19, the J gene TRBJ1-4; the D gene is possibly TRBD1 (6 bases). The germline V and J ends were trimmed by 5 bases and 7 bases, with 17 bases remaining between them. The CDR3 is 15 residues long. Germline V gives CDR1 LNHDA, CDR2 SQIVND (reference sequence). The CDR3 loop is CASSPRTVSTEKLFF. The CDR3 coding sequence is TGTGCCAGTAGTCCGAGGACAGTCTCCACTGAAAAACTGTTTTTT.

The chain joins TRBV29-1 to TRBJ2-2, with TRBD2 matching 8 bases. Trimming cost V 7 bases and J 7 bases; bases outside gene matches: 5. Germline lookup yields CDR1 SQVTM and CDR2 ANQGSEA. The CDR3 extends over 12 amino acids. The CDR3 spells CSGGRGGGELFF. The CDR3 DNA reads TGCAGCGGTGGCCGGGGGGGCGGGGAGCTGTTTTTT.

This chain connects TRBV6-5 to TRBJ1-1, with D uncertain. V lost 10 bases, J lost 1 base, and 13 bases lay in between. The germline V gene has CDR1 MNHEY and CDR2 SVGAGI. The CDR3 has 13 residues. CDR3 DNA: TGTGCCACCCACCGCACAAGGAACACTGAAGCTTTCTTT. Translated: CATHRTRNTEAFF.

The V and J genes are TRBV18 and TRBJ1-2, with 7 bases matching TRBD1. J gave up 6 bases and V 3 bases, and 10 bases lay outside the gene matches. CDR1 KGHSH and CDR2 LQKENI come from the germline V gene. The CDR3 has 15 residues. For the CDR3, the DNA is TGTGCCAGCTCACCCAGACAGGGCGATTTACATGGCTACACCTTC. Encoded protein: CASSPRQGDLHGYTF.

The V and J genes are TRBV7-2 and TRBJ2-7; D remains ambiguous. Germline CDR1 and CDR2: SGHTA and FQGNSA. CDR3 length: 14 amino acids. V shed 2 bases and J shed 1 base, with 9 bases lying between them. The CDR3 DNA sequence: TGTGCCAGCAGCTTAAAGGACCCTTCCTACGAGCAGTACTTC. Translation gives CASSLKDPSYEQYF. The complete variable domain, with remaining parts taken from reference TRBV7-2 and TRBJ2-7, reads GAGVSQSPSNKVTEKGKDVELRCDPISGHTALYWYRQSLGQGLEFLIYFQGNSAPDKSGLPSDRFSAERTGGSVSTLTIQRTQQEDSAVYLCASSLKDPSYEQYFGPGTRLTVT.

This sequence joins TRBV15 and TRBJ2-1, with D uncertain. Trimming took off 0 bases at V and 6 bases at J, with 12 bases between the two ends. The CDR3 has 15 residues. Germline-derived CDR1 and CDR2 are LNHNV and YYDKDF (reference sequence). The CDR3 DNA is TGTGCCACCAGCAGAGAAAGGAAGGTATTCAATGAGCAGTTCTTC. Protein product: CATSRERKVFNEQFF. Variable domain in full (rest from reference TRBV15 and TRBJ2-1): DAMVIQNPRYQVTQFGKPVTLSCSQTLNHNVMYWYQQKSSQAPKLLFHYYDKDFNNEADTPDNFQSRRPNTSFCFLDIRSPGLGDTAMYLCATSRERKVFNEQFFGPGTRLTVL.

V is TRBV7-9 and J is TRBJ2-1; 9 positions agree with TRBD2. Germline assignment: CDR1 SEHNR and CDR2 FQNEAQ (reference sequence). Trimming took 4 bases from V and 3 from J; bases not matched to a gene: 10. CDR3 size: 17 residues. The CDR3 region is CASSSGRLADGYNEQFF. In DNA, the CDR3 is TGTGCCAGCAGCTCGGGGAGACTAGCGGACGGCTACAATGAGCAGTTCTTC.

The chain employs TRBV7-8 and TRBJ1-1; D is undetermined. The V end was cut by 6 bases, the J end by 5 bases, with 22 bases between. The CDR3 covers 16 residues. CDR1 and CDR2 from the germline V gene are SGHVS and FQNEAQ. The DNA for the CDR3 is TGTGCCAGCAGTCCCGGCTTGGTCATCAAGCTTACTGAAGCTTTCTTT. This gives the protein CASSPGLVIKLTEAFF.

In DNA, the CDR3 is TGTGCCAGCAGTTTACCGCGTAGTACTGAAGCTTTCTTT. Its protein is CASSLPRSTEAFF. V and J are TRBV12-3 or TRBV12-4 and TRBJ1-1; D is undetermined. Trimming left V 2 bases short and J 5 bases short, with 9 bases between. This CDR3 has 13 amino acids.

This chain joins TRBV28 and TRBJ2-1; either TRBD1 or TRBD2 may supply D (5 bases each). The V gene's germline CDR1 is MDHEN and CDR2 SYDVKM. The CDR3 is 15 amino acids. V shed 8 bases and J shed 8 bases, with 22 bases lying between them. CDR3 amino acids: CASATRDLRHYEQFF. The CDR3 DNA sequence: TGTGCCAGCGCAACCCGGGACCTCCGGCACTATGAGCAGTTCTTC.

V and J are TRBV10-3 and TRBJ1-1; D not resolved. Germline CDR1 ENHRY, CDR2 SYGVKD. V lost 4 bases to trimming and J lost 4 bases, with 10 bases between them. This CDR3 spans 13 amino acids. CDR3 in DNA: TGTGCCATCAGTGGTGGGCAGAGCACTGAAGCTTTCTTT. The encoded protein is CAISGGQSTEAFF.

The chain links TRBV15 to TRBJ2-3; D gene unclear. The CDR3 contains 15 residues. Between the trimmed V and J ends, which lost 3 bases and 2 bases, there was a span of 12 bases. The germline gives CDR1 LNHNV, CDR2 YYDKDF (reference sequence). The CDR3 protein is CATSRPVGLTDTQYF. CDR3 bases: TGTGCCACCAGCAGGCCAGTGGGCCTCACAGATACGCAGTATTTT.

CDR3 protein: CASSQPGRNTEAFF. DNA of the CDR3: TGTGCCAGCAGCCAGCCGGGACGGAACACTGAAGCTTTCTTT. This sequence joins TRBV3-1 (or the pseudogene TRBV3-2) and TRBJ1-1; TRBD1 might be the D (5 bases). The CDR3 loop spans 14 amino acids. Germline assignment: CDR1 LGHDT and CDR2 YNNKEL (reference sequence). The ends were cut back, 3 bases at V and 1 base at J, with 9 bases in the middle.

The V and J genes are TRBV3-1 (or the pseudogene TRBV3-2) and TRBJ1-6; D remains unclear. CDR1 is LGHDT and CDR2 is YNNKEL in the germline V gene (reference sequence). Trimming took 4 bases from V and 5 from J, leaving 9 bases between them. This CDR3 is built from 14 residues. As DNA, the CDR3 is TGTGCCAGCAGCCGGGCACGGGATAATTCACCCCTCCACTTT. Translated, it gives CASSRARDNSPLHF.